This TCR beta chain was recovered during a study of blood T cell repertoires in COVID-19. Overall study: Spain, Italy and the United States supplied samples that represented acute and convalescent COVID-19.

CDR3 length equals 15 residues. CDR1 and CDR2 from the germline V gene are KGHSH and LQKENI. The V end lost 0 bases, the J end lost 4 bases, and 12 bases lay between the germline ends. As processed by the authors: Quantification of nucleated cells was approximated via reference gene primer amplification. Produced via immunoSEQ multiplex PCR; TCRdb's table is partial and in-frame only. Clone size and V and J calls were adopted from that table, with D and trimming inferred from the DNA. The sample comprises approximately 97,000 clones, 86% of which are singletons, and under 20% rests with the top ten. The source is an elderly woman with acute or convalescent COVID-19. The sequenced sample was peripheral blood. The chain joins TRBV18 to TRBJ1-1; D is possibly TRBD1 (5 bases). The CDR3 spells CASSPPGRVGTEAFF. CDR3 nucleotide sequence: TGTGCCAGCTCACCACCCGGCAGGGTAGGCACTGAAGCTTTCTTT.